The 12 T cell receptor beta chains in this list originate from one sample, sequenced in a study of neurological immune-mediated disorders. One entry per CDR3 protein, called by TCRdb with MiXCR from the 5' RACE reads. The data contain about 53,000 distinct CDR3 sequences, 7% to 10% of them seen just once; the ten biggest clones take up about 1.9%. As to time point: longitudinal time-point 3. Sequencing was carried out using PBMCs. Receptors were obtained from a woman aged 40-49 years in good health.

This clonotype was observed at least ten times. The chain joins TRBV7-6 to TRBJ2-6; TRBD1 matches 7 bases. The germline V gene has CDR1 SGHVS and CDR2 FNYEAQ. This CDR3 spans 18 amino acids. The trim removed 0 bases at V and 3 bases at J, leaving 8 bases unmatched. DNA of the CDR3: TGTGCCAGCAGCTTAGCCCCACAGGGGTGGAATGGGGCCAACGTCCTGACTTTC. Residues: CASSLAPQGWNGANVLTF.

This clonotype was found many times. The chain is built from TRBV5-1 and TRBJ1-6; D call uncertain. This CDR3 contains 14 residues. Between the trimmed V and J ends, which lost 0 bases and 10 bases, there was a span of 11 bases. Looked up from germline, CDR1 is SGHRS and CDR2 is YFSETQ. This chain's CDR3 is CASSLVHGNSPLHF. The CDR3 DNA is TGCGCCAGCAGCTTGGTCCATGGGAACTCACCCCTCCACTTT.

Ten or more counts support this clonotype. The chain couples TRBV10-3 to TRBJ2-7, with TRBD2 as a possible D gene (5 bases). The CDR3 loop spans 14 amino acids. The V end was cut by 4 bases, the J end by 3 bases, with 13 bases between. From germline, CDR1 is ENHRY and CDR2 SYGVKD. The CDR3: CAISVSDGGYEQYF. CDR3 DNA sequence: TGTGCCATCAGTGTCTCGGACGGAGGCTACGAGCAGTACTTC.

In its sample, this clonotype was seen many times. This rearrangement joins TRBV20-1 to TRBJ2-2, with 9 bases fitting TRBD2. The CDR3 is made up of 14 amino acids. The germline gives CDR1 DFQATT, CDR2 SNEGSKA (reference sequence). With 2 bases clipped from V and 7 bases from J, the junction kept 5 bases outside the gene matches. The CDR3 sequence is CSARMAGGHGELFF. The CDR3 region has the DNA TGCAGTGCTAGAATGGCGGGGGGGCACGGGGAGCTGTTTTTT.

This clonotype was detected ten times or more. The CDR3 DNA follows: TGTGCCAGCAGTGAAGCGGCAGGGTGGGAGCAGTACTTC. This encodes CASSEAAGWEQYF. The rearrangement joins TRBV25-1 to TRBJ2-7; TRBD1 might be the D (5 bases). Germline V CDR1 and CDR2: MGHDK, SYGVNS. With 2 bases removed from V and 7 bases from J, the gap between germline ends came to 12 bases. This CDR3 has 13 amino acids.

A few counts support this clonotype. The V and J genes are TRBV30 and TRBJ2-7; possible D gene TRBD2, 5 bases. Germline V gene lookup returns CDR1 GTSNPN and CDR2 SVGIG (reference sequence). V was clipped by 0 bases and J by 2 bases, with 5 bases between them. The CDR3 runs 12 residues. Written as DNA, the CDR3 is TGTGCCTGGAGTGTGGAGGCCTACGAGCAGTACTTC. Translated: CAWSVEAYEQYF.

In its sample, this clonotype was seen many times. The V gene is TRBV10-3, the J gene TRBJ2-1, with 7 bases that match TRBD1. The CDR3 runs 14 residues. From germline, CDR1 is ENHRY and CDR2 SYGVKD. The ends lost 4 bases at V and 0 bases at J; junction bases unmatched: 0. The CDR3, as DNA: TGTGCCATCAGTGCAGGGGGCTCCTACAATGAGCAGTTCTTC. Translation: CAISAGGSYNEQFF.

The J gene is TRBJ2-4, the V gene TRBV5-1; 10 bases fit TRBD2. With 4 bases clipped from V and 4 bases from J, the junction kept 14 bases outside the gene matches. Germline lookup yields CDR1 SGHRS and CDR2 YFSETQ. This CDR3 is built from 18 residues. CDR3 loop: CASSPGSGRLVGKNIQYF. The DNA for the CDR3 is TGCGCCAGCAGCCCCGGTAGCGGGAGGCTCGTAGGAAAAAACATTCAGTACTTC.

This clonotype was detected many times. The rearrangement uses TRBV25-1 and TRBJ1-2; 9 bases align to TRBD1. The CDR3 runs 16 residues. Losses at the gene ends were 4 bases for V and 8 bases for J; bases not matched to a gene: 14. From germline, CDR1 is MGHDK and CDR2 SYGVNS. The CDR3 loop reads CASSAGQGGDSGGYTF. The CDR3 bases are TGTGCCAGCAGTGCGGGACAGGGTGGGGATTCAGGGGGCTACACCTTC.

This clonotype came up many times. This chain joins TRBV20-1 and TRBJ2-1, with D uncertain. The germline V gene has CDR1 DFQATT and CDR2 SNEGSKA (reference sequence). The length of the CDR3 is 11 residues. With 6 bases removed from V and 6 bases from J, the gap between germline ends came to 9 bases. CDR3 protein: CSAVAGNEQFF. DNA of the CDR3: TGCAGTGCGGTAGCCGGCAATGAGCAGTTCTTC.

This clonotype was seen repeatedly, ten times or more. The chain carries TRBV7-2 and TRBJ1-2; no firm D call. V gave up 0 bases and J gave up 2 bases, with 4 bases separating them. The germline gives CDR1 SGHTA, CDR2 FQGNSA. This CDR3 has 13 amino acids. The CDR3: CASSLARNYGYTF. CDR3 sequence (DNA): TGTGCCAGCAGCTTAGCCAGAAACTATGGCTACACCTTC.

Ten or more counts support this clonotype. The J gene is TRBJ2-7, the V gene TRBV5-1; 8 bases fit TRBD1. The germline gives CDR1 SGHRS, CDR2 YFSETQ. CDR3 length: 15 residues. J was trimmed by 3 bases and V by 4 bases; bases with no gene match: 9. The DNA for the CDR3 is TGCGCCAGCAGCCCCGGACAGGGAACCCGCTACGAGCAGTACTTC. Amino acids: CASSPGQGTRYEQYF.